These 26 T cell receptor beta chains originate from one sample sequenced in a study of blood T cell repertoires in COVID-19. The data were produced by immunoSEQ multiplex PCR, yet TCRdb's version contains in-frame clones alone and is incomplete. Of some 230,000 clones in the sample, 85% are singletons; the top ten hold about 3%. Source material: peripheral blood. Receptors originate from a man between 50 and 59 years old who had recovered from COVID-19.

This rearrangement joins TRBV6-5 to TRBJ1-5, with D tentatively TRBD1 (5 bases). The CDR3 sequence is 14 residues long. V was trimmed by 0 bases and J by 6 bases, leaving 9 bases between them. The V gene's germline CDR1 is MNHEY and CDR2 SVGAGI. CDR3: CASSYSPGLQPQHF. DNA of the CDR3: TGTGCCAGCAGTTACTCCCCAGGGCTTCAGCCCCAGCATTTT.

This rearrangement joins TRBV27 to TRBJ1-6, with 10 bases matching TRBD1. The V and J ends lost 4 bases and 7 bases, in that order; junction bases with no gene match: 7. The CDR3 loop spans 16 amino acids. Per the germline V gene, CDR1 is MNHEY and CDR2 is SMNVEV (reference sequence). The CDR3 spells CASSSRTGQGNSPLHF. CDR3 sequence (DNA): TGTGCCAGCAGTTCTCGAACGGGACAGGGGAATTCACCCCTCCACTTT.

The rearrangement uses TRBV9 and TRBJ2-7; the D gene is possibly TRBD2 (6 bases). Germline CDR1 SGDLS, CDR2 YYNGEE. There are 15 residues in the CDR3. V was shortened by 3 bases and J by 7 bases, with 20 bases between the two germline ends. The CDR3 sequence: CASSANPSTRTEQYF. The CDR3 nucleotides read TGTGCCAGCAGCGCAAACCCCTCGACTAGGACTGAGCAGTACTTC.

V usage is TRBV28 and J usage is TRBJ1-2, with TRBD1 matching 9 bases. Germline V lookup: CDR1 MDHEN, CDR2 SYDVKM. V shed 5 bases, J shed 4 bases, and the junction held 11 bases outside the gene matches. The CDR3 runs to 16 residues. CDR3: CASSAKDRGNIYGYTF. As DNA, the CDR3 is TGTGCCAGCAGTGCCAAGGACAGGGGAAATATCTATGGCTACACCTTC.

The count of this clone is one. The chain has TRBV6-6 and TRBJ2-7, with 11 positions matching TRBD1. V was clipped by 6 bases and J by 5 bases; unmatched bases: 0. This CDR3 contains 12 residues. CDR1 MNHNY and CDR2 SVGAGI come from the germline V gene (reference sequence). The chain's CDR3 is CASRDRGHEQYF. The CDR3 DNA is TGTGCCAGCAGGGACAGGGGGCACGAGCAGTACTTC.

The V call is TRBV6-1, the J call TRBJ2-7; maybe TRBD1 (5 bases). V lost 2 bases and J 3 bases, leaving 14 bases between the germline ends. Looked up from germline, CDR1 is MNHNS and CDR2 is SASEGT. The CDR3 is 15 residues long. This chain's CDR3 is CASSERWGGHYEQYF. The DNA for the CDR3 is TGTGCCAGCAGTGAACGGTGGGGCGGTCACTACGAGCAGTACTTC.

CDR3 region: CASRPLTSGSYEQYF. The CDR3, as DNA: TGTGCCAGCAGACCACTAACTAGCGGGTCCTACGAGCAGTACTTC. The chain carries TRBV27 and TRBJ2-7; TRBD2 matches 9 bases. Germline-derived CDR1 and CDR2 are MNHEY and SMNVEV (reference sequence). The CDR3 is 15 amino acids. V was clipped by 6 bases and J by 1 base; unmatched bases: 7.

The rearrangement links TRBV4-1 to TRBJ1-4, with TRBD1 identical over 7 bases. The CDR3 is 17 residues long. In germline, CDR1 is MGHRA, CDR2 YSYEKL. V shed 2 bases and J 1 base; nucleotides not matched to a gene: 7. CDR3 bases: TGCGCCAGCAGCCAACTGAACAGGGGCGTAACTAATGAAAAACTGTTTTTT. Amino acids: CASSQLNRGVTNEKLFF.

The gene calls are TRBV27 and TRBJ2-7, with D unresolved. CDR3 length equals 13 residues. The germline V gene has CDR1 MNHEY and CDR2 SMNVEV (reference sequence). Trimming took off 2 bases at V and 3 bases at J, with 8 bases between the two ends. CDR3 in DNA: TGTGCCAGCAGTTTAGGAGTGAACTACGAGCAGTACTTC. Translation: CASSLGVNYEQYF.

This chain joins TRBV30 and TRBJ2-3; TRBD2 agrees at 9 bases. CDR3 size: 17 residues. Germline trimming cut 2 bases from V and 2 bases from J; bases unmatched to any gene: 11. CDR1 and CDR2 (germline): GTSNPN, SVGIG (reference sequence). The CDR3 loop reads CAWSKPGLAQPTDTQYF. CDR3 nucleotide sequence: TGTGCCTGGAGTAAACCGGGACTAGCCCAACCCACAGATACGCAGTATTTT.

This clone has only one observation. This chain uses TRBV6-5 with TRBJ1-1; D is ambiguous. This CDR3 is 12 amino acids long. Germline CDR1 MNHEY, CDR2 SVGAGI. V was trimmed by 5 bases and J by 0 bases, leaving 4 bases between them. The CDR3 region has the DNA TGTGCCAGCAGTCGGTTGAACACTGAAGCTTTCTTT. Translated: CASSRLNTEAFF.

This chain uses TRBV10-3 with TRBJ2-7; perhaps TRBD2 as D (5 bases). The CDR3 is 12 residues long. Germline V gene sequence: CDR1 ENHRY, CDR2 SYGVKD. V lost 8 bases to trimming and J lost 2 bases, with 10 bases between them. The DNA of the CDR3 is TGTGCCATCGGGCGGGCCACCTACGAGCAGTACTTC. As protein: CAIGRATYEQYF.

The chain has TRBV6-5 and TRBJ1-2; D gene unclear. The CDR3 runs to 13 residues. The germline V and J ends were trimmed by 6 bases and 4 bases, with 12 bases remaining between them. From germline, CDR1 is MNHEY and CDR2 SVGAGI. CDR3 sequence (DNA): TGTGCCAGCAGAAATCAGGTTTCCTATGGCTACACCTTC. Its translation is CASRNQVSYGYTF.

CDR3 in DNA: TGTGCCAGCAGCACGGACAGGGGGGGGACCGGGGAGCTGTTTTTT. The encoded protein is CASSTDRGGTGELFF. This chain links TRBV7-7 with TRBJ2-2; 10 nucleotides line up with TRBD1. CDR1 SSHAT and CDR2 FNYEAQ come from the germline V gene (reference sequence). The CDR3 runs 15 residues. V gave up 5 bases and J gave up 5 bases; unmatched junction bases: 5.

CDR3 residues: CASSRGQGASYEQYF. The CDR3 DNA follows: TGTGCCAGCAGTCGAGGACAGGGAGCATCCTACGAGCAGTACTTC. The V gene is TRBV6-5, the J gene TRBJ2-7, with TRBD1 matching over 8 bases. Germline V gene data show CDR1 as MNHEY and CDR2 as SVGAGI. V lost 5 bases and J lost 1; bases outside the gene matches: 7. This CDR3 comprises 15 residues.

This rearrangement joins TRBV18 to TRBJ1-1; 8 nucleotides align to TRBD1. The CDR3 loop spans 15 amino acids. Germline values: CDR1 KGHSH, CDR2 LQKENI. With 1 base clipped from V and 3 bases from J, the junction kept 4 bases outside the gene matches. CDR3 DNA sequence: TGTGCCAGCTCACCACGGTTGACAGGGGACACTGAAGCTTTCTTT. Translation: CASSPRLTGDTEAFF.

The chain employs TRBV10-3 and TRBJ2-1, with D tentatively TRBD2 (6 bases). There are 14 residues in the CDR3. Trimming removed 8 bases from V and 0 bases from J, with 11 bases in between. The germline gives CDR1 ENHRY, CDR2 SYGVKD. In nucleotides, the CDR3 is TGTGCCATCCGGGACTTGGGCTCCTACAATGAGCAGTTCTTC. Its translation is CAIRDLGSYNEQFF.

V gene TRBV2 combines with J gene TRBJ2-1; TRBD1 matches at 8 bases. The CDR3 extends over 12 amino acids. The junction had 3 bases not matched to a gene; V was cut back by 5 bases and J by 9 bases. CDR1 is SNHLY, CDR2 FYNNEI, per germline. CDR3 coding DNA: TGTGCCAGCAGTTCAGGGGGCTTTGAGCAGTTCTTC. Translating it yields CASSSGGFEQFF.

V and J are TRBV11-2 and TRBJ2-7; 8 positions match TRBD2. This CDR3 region has 15 residues. Germline V gene lookup returns CDR1 SGHAT and CDR2 FQNNGV. J lost 7 bases, V lost 5 bases, and 13 bases had no gene match. CDR3 in amino acids: CASSPGGSFSGEQYF. In nucleotides, the CDR3 is TGTGCCAGCAGCCCGGGAGGGAGCTTCTCCGGGGAGCAGTACTTC.

The CDR3 sequence: CASSIRHRGSYEQYF. CDR3 bases: TGTGCCAGTAGTATAAGGCATCGGGGATCCTACGAGCAGTACTTC. The chain links TRBV19 to TRBJ2-7; a weak D match, TRBD2 (5 bases). There are 15 residues in the CDR3. Germline-derived CDR1 and CDR2 are LNHDA and SQIVND (reference sequence). The V end was cut by 2 bases, the J end by 1 base, with 12 bases between.

This CDR3 is CASSPAGGMNTEAFF. The CDR3 coding sequence is TGCGCCAGCAGCCCGGCGGGGGGAATGAACACTGAAGCTTTCTTT. The V and J genes are TRBV5-1 and TRBJ1-1, with D perhaps TRBD1 (5 bases). Germline V lookup: CDR1 SGHRS, CDR2 YFSETQ. This CDR3 comprises 15 residues. The ends were cut back, 4 bases at V and 0 bases at J, with 13 bases in the middle.

The gene calls are TRBV29-1 and TRBJ2-1, with 9 positions matching TRBD2. With V trimmed by 7 bases and J by 6 bases, 13 bases remained unmatched. This CDR3 contains 15 residues. The germline V gene has CDR1 SQVTM and CDR2 ANQGSEA. The DNA of the CDR3 is TGCAGCGCCTCAATGGGCGGGACTAGCTTCAATGAGCAGTTCTTC. Amino acids: CSASMGGTSFNEQFF.

This chain links TRBV7-6 with TRBJ2-1; D possibly corresponds to TRBD1 (5 bases). This CDR3 has 15 amino acids. Germline assignment: CDR1 SGHVS and CDR2 FNYEAQ. Between the trimmed V and J ends, which lost 1 base and 5 bases, there was a span of 12 bases. The CDR3 DNA is TGTGCCAGCAGCTTAGACGGACATAAAAACAATGAGCAGTTCTTC. Translation: CASSLDGHKNNEQFF.

This clone was seen once. DNA of the CDR3: TGTGCCAGCAGCTTGAGCGGGGGATACTCCTACAATGAGCAGTTCTTC. It codes for CASSLSGGYSYNEQFF. V gene TRBV11-2 combines with J gene TRBJ2-1; TRBD2 matches 8 bases. Germline lookup yields CDR1 SGHAT and CDR2 FQNNGV. J lost 0 bases, V lost 3 bases, and 4 bases had no gene match. The CDR3 has 16 amino acids.

V usage is TRBV27 and J usage is TRBJ1-1, with D perhaps matching TRBD1 (5 bases). The length of the CDR3 is 17 residues. Germline lookup yields CDR1 MNHEY and CDR2 SMNVEV (reference sequence). Trimming cost V 7 bases and J 3 bases, with 24 bases left between them. CDR3 in amino acids: CASTSRIGGGTDTEAFF. The CDR3 DNA reads as TGTGCCAGCACGTCTAGAATCGGGGGAGGCACGGACACTGAAGCTTTCTTT.

V and J are TRBV10-2 and TRBJ2-1; 12 nucleotides agree with TRBD2. The CDR3 is made up of 16 amino acids. The germline CDR1 and CDR2 sequences are WSHSY and SAAADI. V lost 3 bases, J lost 8 bases, and 8 bases stayed unmatched. CDR3 protein: CASSDTGTSGFHEQFF. CDR3 nucleotides: TGCGCCAGCAGTGACACCGGGACTAGCGGGTTTCATGAGCAGTTCTTC.